This T cell receptor beta chain emerged from a study of T cell responses to AZD1222 COVID-19 vaccine (dated by TCRdb to about 2021). Broadly, across the study: AZD1222 recipients with second doses at about 4 weeks or about 12 weeks were pooled, because spike-specific TCR depth and breadth did not differ between schedules. TCR sequencing was performed for 230 to 250 trial participants, of whom 200 to 210 were given two doses of AZD1222 and some 26 were given two doses of MenACWY control vaccine. Trial participants were enrolled by age into subgroups of 18-55, 56-69 and 70-plus years, and about 150, 27 and 61 TCR-sequenced participants, respectively, were included in these subgroups.

According to the germline V gene, CDR1 reads LGHNT and CDR2 reads FRNRAP. V gives up 7 bases and J gives up 0 bases, and the segment between their germline ends measures 15 bases. Its CDR3 holds 15 amino acids, cysteine through phenylalanine. The sequence is cut down to CDR3 DNA, 45 bases in frame from base 1. The time point label of this sample denotes: baseline before first vaccination. Vaccinee samples came from UK trials COV001 and COV002, including a single-blind randomized controlled phase 2/3 trial of AZD1222 (ChAdOx1 nCoV-19) in healthy adults. Trial participant PBMC samples were collected at day 0 and day 28 after the second dose for TCRbeta chain sequencing. The paper as a whole reports these results and caveats: The vaccine-associated CD4 TCRs covered the entire spike protein, and the dominant responses fell in regions 160-218 and 743-854. Spike-specific TCR breadth and depth rose significantly after two AZD1222 doses compared with day 0 and with MenACWY recipients. Conclusions about previously exposed vaccinees are limited, since just a handful of AZD1222 recipients were seropositive for SARS-CoV-2 at baseline. The 56-69-year group was small, and its depth increase did not reach significance, likely because of low power. Participants were mostly white British, with more females than males. The authors suggested clonal diversity may have been underestimated. Epitopes outside the regions mutated in the B.1.351 and B.1.1.7 variants were reportedly recognized by nearly half of the unique spike-specific TCRs. Because no samples from the day 14 peak response were available, repertoires could be characterized only after the peak T cell response.

Of note for this clone: Its antigen specificity is not known. No quality values exist for individual bases; no much larger clone is one base distant.

The CDR3 regions of human TCRbeta chains were analyzed by immunosequencing. The study's processing was this. TCRs in the repertoires were compared against a reference library of SARS-CoV-2-specific TCRs that had been generated with the MIRA antigen-specificity platform. Breadth was defined as the fraction of unique TCRs that were SARS-CoV-2-associated. Depth was defined as the fraction of total T cells that were SARS-CoV-2-associated. Each spike-specific TCR was assigned to its reactive spike region and to a CD4 or CD8 class using the MIRA data. Log10-transformed breadth and depth values were compared by one-way ANOVA with Sidak's multiple comparisons tests. In TCRdb, the immuneACCESS table is reduced to in-frame sequences with V and J assigned. These tables do not hold every clone; where another copy was compared, an unresolved V gene accounts for under half, and the others remain unexplained. V and J calls and clone size are given by that table; D and trimming were obtained from the DNA. Here the sample has some 150,000 clones; around 95% occur a single time. 1.3% of the sample is taken by the ten largest.

Sequences were derived from peripheral blood, sampled on day 0 of AZD1222 vaccination. The rearrangement joined TRBV12-5 to TRBJ1-2; too little of a D gene remains to name it. This TCR was recovered from an adult in good health. This receptor has the CDR3 CASVPLGLTNYGYTF. The nucleotides are TGTGCTAGTGTCCCTTTGGGTCTCACTAACTATGGCTACACCTTC.